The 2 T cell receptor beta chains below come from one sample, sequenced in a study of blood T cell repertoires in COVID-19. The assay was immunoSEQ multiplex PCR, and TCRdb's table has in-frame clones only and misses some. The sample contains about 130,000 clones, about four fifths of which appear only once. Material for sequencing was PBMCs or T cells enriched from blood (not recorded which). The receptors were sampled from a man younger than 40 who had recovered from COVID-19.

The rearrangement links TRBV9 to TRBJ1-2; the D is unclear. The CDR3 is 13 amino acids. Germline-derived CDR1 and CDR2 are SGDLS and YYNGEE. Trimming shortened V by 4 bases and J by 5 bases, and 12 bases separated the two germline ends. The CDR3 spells CASSPNTGYGYTF. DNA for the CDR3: TGTGCCAGCAGCCCAAATACGGGGTATGGCTACACCTTC.

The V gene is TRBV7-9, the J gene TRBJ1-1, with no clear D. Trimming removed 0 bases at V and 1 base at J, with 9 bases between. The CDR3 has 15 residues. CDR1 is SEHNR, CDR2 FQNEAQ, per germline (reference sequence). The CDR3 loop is CASSLASGGNTEAFF. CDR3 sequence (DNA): TGTGCCAGCAGCTTAGCGTCCGGTGGGAACACTGAAGCTTTCTTT.